The clone carrying this T cell receptor (beta chain) came up a few times. The record originates from a study of tumor-infiltrating lymphocytes in primary liver carcinoma. Study overall: Yields of productive TCRbeta reads ranged from roughly 3.5 to 7.13 million per sample and were similar across tissue types.

TCR beta cDNA came from 400 to 500 ng total RNA, primed with a constant-region primer. Each TCR beta library was derived from three nested multiplex PCR rounds that employed slightly modified ARM-PCR. PCR rounds one and two used TRBV1-TRBV30 forward primers with a C-beta reverse primer for roughly 10 cycles each. TCRdb reprocessed the multiplex PCR reads via MiXCR and lists one record per CDR3 protein. The data contain 180,000 or so distinct CDR3 sequences, less than 65% of them singletons. Unsorted whole blood supplied the blood RNA, and germline DNA was isolated too. Per the germline V gene, CDR1 is LGHNA and CDR2 is YNFKEQ. The length of the CDR3 is 16 residues. V gave up 3 bases and J gave up 0 bases, with 15 bases separating them.

The sequenced sample consisted of peripheral blood. This chain links TRBV4-2 with TRBJ2-7, with D possibly TRBD2 on 6 matching bases. This sequence originates from a man aged 35 to 55 with primary liver carcinoma and hepatitis B virus infection. In DNA form, the CDR3 reads TGTGCCAGCAGCCACCGTAGCGGAGGGAGCTCCTACGAGCAGTACTTC. The encoded protein is CASSHRSGGSSYEQYF.